A selection of T cell receptor beta chains follows, all from one sample in a study of blood T cell repertoires in COVID-19. Some clones are missing from TCRdb's copy, which holds only in-frame ones; the method was immunoSEQ multiplex PCR. The sample includes 250,000 or so clones, roughly nine tenths of them seen just once. Sequences were obtained from PBMCs or T cells enriched from blood (not recorded which). The receptors originated from a woman aged 18-29 years who had recovered from COVID-19. The CDR3 runs from the conserved cysteine through the conserved F or W. The order of the fields is V gene, clone size, J gene, D gene, CDR3 protein, CDR3 DNA. The D gene is left open where the match is weak. Not all rows give a size; the values are once, few, many and, for expanded clones, a class.

V: TRBV27; size: .; J: TRBJ1-6; D: .; CDR3: CASSLLAGVNNSPLHF; DNA: TGTGCCAGCAGTTTATTGGCAGGGGTTAATAATTCACCCCTCCACTTT
V: TRBV24-1; size: .; J: TRBJ2-1; D: TRBD2; CDR3: CATSGRESSYNEQFF; DNA: TGTGCCACCAGTGGGCGGGAGAGCTCCTACAATGAGCAGTTCTTC
V: TRBV7-9; size: once; J: TRBJ1-2; D: .; CDR3: CASSADGGYYGYTF; DNA: TGTGCCAGCAGCGCCGACGGGGGGTACTATGGCTACACCTTC
V: TRBV18; size: .; J: TRBJ1-6; D: .; CDR3: CASSLERNSPLHF; DNA: TGTGCCAGCTCACTAGAGAGGAATTCACCCCTCCACTTT
V: TRBV9; size: .; J: TRBJ2-1; D: TRBD2; CDR3: CASSVSGGISYNEQFF; DNA: TGTGCCAGCAGCGTCAGCGGGGGAATCTCCTACAATGAGCAGTTCTTC
V: TRBV27; size: .; J: TRBJ2-2; D: .; CDR3: CASSLEAGFTGELFF; DNA: TGTGCCAGCAGTTTAGAGGCAGGGTTTACCGGGGAGCTGTTTTTT
V: TRBV4-1; size: many; J: TRBJ2-1; D: TRBD2; CDR3: CASSQTSGSMNEQFF; DNA: TGCGCCAGCAGCCAGACTAGCGGGAGTATGAATGAGCAGTTCTTC
V: TRBV3-1/TRBV3-2; size: once; J: TRBJ1-5; D: .; CDR3: CASSQDPGQPQHF; DNA: TGTGCCAGCAGCCAAGATCCAGGTCAGCCCCAGCATTTT
V: TRBV6-2/TRBV6-3; size: .; J: TRBJ1-6; D: TRBD1; CDR3: CASSYEAGGTYNSPLHF; DNA: TGTGCCAGCAGTTACGAGGCAGGGGGGACCTATAATTCACCCCTCCACTTT
V: TRBV6-5; size: .; J: TRBJ1-3; D: .; CDR3: CATTWGGNSGNTIYF; DNA: TGTGCCACCACCTGGGGGGGGAACTCTGGAAACACCATATATTTT
V: TRBV4-1; size: .; J: TRBJ2-3; D: TRBD2; CDR3: CASSQDRAGTSDTDTQYF; DNA: TGCGCCAGCAGCCAAGATCGAGCCGGGACTAGTGACACAGATACGCAGTATTTT
V: TRBV27; size: once; J: TRBJ2-1; D: .; CDR3: CASSDLTVITSSYNEQFF; DNA: TGTGCCAGCAGTGACCTGACTGTAATCACGAGCTCCTACAATGAGCAGTTCTTC
V: TRBV30; size: .; J: TRBJ2-7; D: .; CDR3: CAWSTGAYEQYF; DNA: TGTGCCTGGAGCACCGGGGCCTACGAGCAGTACTTC
V: TRBV7-2; size: .; J: TRBJ2-7; D: .; CDR3: CASTNQGQVNEQYF; DNA: TGTGCCAGCACCAACCAGGGGCAGGTCAACGAGCAGTACTTC
V: TRBV7-2; size: .; J: TRBJ2-6; D: .; CDR3: CASSLGWGANVLTF; DNA: TGTGCCAGCAGCCTCGGTTGGGGGGCCAACGTCCTGACTTTC
V: TRBV3-1/TRBV3-2; size: .; J: TRBJ1-1; D: TRBD1; CDR3: CASSQVTGTAFF; DNA: TGTGCCAGCAGCCAAGTGACAGGGACAGCTTTCTTT
V: TRBV19; size: .; J: TRBJ2-1; D: TRBD2; CDR3: CASSVSGGAGGEQFF; DNA: TGTGCCAGTAGTGTTAGCGGGGGGGCCGGAGGTGAGCAGTTCTTC
V: TRBV10-3; size: .; J: TRBJ1-4; D: .; CDR3: CAISTNRADNEKLFF; DNA: TGTGCCATCAGTACTAACAGGGCCGATAATGAAAAACTGTTTTTT
V: TRBV3-1/TRBV3-2; size: .; J: TRBJ2-5; D: .; CDR3: CASGLVGAETQYF; DNA: TGTGCCAGCGGCCTGGTGGGAGCAGAGACCCAGTACTTC
V: TRBV5-5; size: few; J: TRBJ2-7; D: TRBD1; CDR3: CASSQRTGESYEQYF; DNA: TGTGCCAGCAGCCAAAGGACAGGAGAATCTTACGAGCAGTACTTC
V: TRBV25-1; size: .; J: TRBJ2-1; D: TRBD2; CDR3: CASWGGRGGAGPNEQFF; DNA: TGTGCCAGCTGGGGGGGGCGCGGGGGGGCCGGGCCCAATGAGCAGTTCTTC
V: TRBV4-1; size: .; J: TRBJ2-7; D: TRBD1; CDR3: CASSASGTGSSYEQYF; DNA: TGCGCCAGCAGCGCTTCCGGGACAGGGAGCTCCTACGAGCAGTACTTC
V: TRBV9; size: .; J: TRBJ2-5; D: TRBD2; CDR3: CASSVGGLATQETQYF; DNA: TGTGCCAGCAGCGTAGGGGGACTAGCGACACAAGAGACCCAGTACTTC
V: TRBV10-3; size: .; J: TRBJ1-1; D: .; CDR3: CAISESGGSTEAFF; DNA: TGTGCCATCAGTGAGTCGGGGGGGAGCACTGAAGCTTTCTTT
V: TRBV9; size: .; J: TRBJ2-2; D: .; CDR3: CASSVDPQGYTGELFF; DNA: TGTGCCAGCAGCGTAGACCCACAGGGCTACACCGGGGAGCTGTTTTTT
V: TRBV5-1; size: .; J: TRBJ1-1; D: .; CDR3: CASSFEVNTEAFF; DNA: TGCGCCAGCAGCTTCGAGGTGAACACTGAAGCTTTCTTT
V: TRBV7-9; size: .; J: TRBJ1-2; D: TRBD1; CDR3: CASSRTGNYGYTF; DNA: TGTGCCAGCAGCAGGACAGGAAACTATGGCTACACCTTC
V: TRBV20-1; size: .; J: TRBJ2-1; D: TRBD2; CDR3: CSASGGRAGGYGDEQFF; DNA: TGCAGTGCTAGTGGCGGGAGGGCCGGCGGCTATGGGGATGAGCAGTTCTTC
V: TRBV10-3; size: .; J: TRBJ2-3; D: TRBD1; CDR3: CAISEGQDTDTQYF; DNA: TGTGCCATCAGTGAAGGACAGGACACAGATACGCAGTATTTT
V: TRBV10-3; size: .; J: TRBJ2-7; D: TRBD1; CDR3: CAISEYRTGQGYEQYF; DNA: TGTGCCATCAGTGAGTATCGGACAGGGCAAGGCTACGAGCAGTACTTC
V: TRBV27; size: .; J: TRBJ1-4; D: TRBD1; CDR3: CASSSPGQGDEKLFF; DNA: TGTGCCAGCAGTTCCCCGGGACAGGGGGATGAAAAACTGTTTTTT
V: TRBV30; size: .; J: TRBJ1-1; D: TRBD1; CDR3: CAWSRTGNTEAFF; DNA: TGTGCCTGGAGTCGGACAGGGAACACTGAAGCTTTCTTT
V: TRBV12-3/TRBV12-4; size: .; J: TRBJ2-5; D: .; CDR3: CASNRQGKETQYF; DNA: TGTGCCAGCAATCGGCAGGGGAAAGAGACCCAGTACTTC
V: TRBV19; size: .; J: TRBJ2-1; D: TRBD2; CDR3: CASSIRNGAGGYNEQFF; DNA: TGTGCCAGTAGTATAAGGAATGGAGCGGGGGGTTACAATGAGCAGTTCTTC
V: TRBV4-1; size: .; J: TRBJ1-4; D: TRBD1; CDR3: CASSQKGTGSINNANEKLFF; DNA: TGCGCCAGCAGCCAAAAAGGGACAGGGTCTATCAATAACGCTAATGAAAAACTGTTTTTT
V: TRBV3-1/TRBV3-2; size: .; J: TRBJ2-5; D: TRBD2; CDR3: CASSQELGLAGETQYF; DNA: TGTGCCAGCAGCCAAGAATTAGGGCTAGCGGGAGAGACCCAGTACTTC
V: TRBV21-1; size: once; J: TRBJ1-5; D: .; CDR3: CASSKRRGHKPQHF; DNA: TGTGCCAGCAGCAAACGCAGGGGGCATAAGCCCCAGCATTTT
V: TRBV28; size: .; J: TRBJ1-4; D: .; CDR3: CASSLLAQTTNEKLFF; DNA: TGTGCCAGCAGTTTACTGGCACAAACAACTAATGAAAAACTGTTTTTT
V: TRBV11-2; size: .; J: TRBJ2-7; D: .; CDR3: CASSSGGAPAAEQYF; DNA: TGTGCCAGCAGCTCTGGGGGGGCCCCCGCCGCGGAGCAGTACTTC
V: TRBV2; size: .; J: TRBJ1-2; D: .; CDR3: CASSVREGDGYTF; DNA: TGTGCCAGCTCCGTCAGGGAGGGGGATGGCTACACCTTC
V: TRBV18; size: once; J: TRBJ2-7; D: .; CDR3: CASSLQAPHEQYF; DNA: TGTGCCAGCTCACTACAGGCTCCTCACGAGCAGTACTTC
V: TRBV27; size: .; J: TRBJ1-1; D: .; CDR3: CASRPRPQGPLTQDRAFF; DNA: TGTGCCAGCAGGCCTAGACCCCAGGGGCCTCTTACTCAGGATAGGGCTTTCTTT
V: TRBV12-5; size: .; J: TRBJ1-6; D: TRBD1; CDR3: CASGLGQNNSPLHF; DNA: TGTGCTAGTGGTCTGGGACAGAATAATTCACCCCTCCACTTT
V: TRBV7-9; size: .; J: TRBJ1-4; D: .; CDR3: CASSSGDSLFF; DNA: TGTGCCAGCAGCTCGGGGGACTCCCTGTTTTTT
V: TRBV11-3; size: .; J: TRBJ2-4; D: TRBD1; CDR3: CASSQLTGGSNIQYF; DNA: TGTGCCAGCAGCCAACTGACAGGGGGGTCGAACATTCAGTACTTC
V: TRBV9; size: .; J: TRBJ2-2; D: TRBD1; CDR3: CASSVDPQQDRVNTGELFF; DNA: TGTGCCAGCAGCGTAGACCCCCAACAAGACAGGGTGAACACCGGGGAGCTGTTTTTT
V: TRBV7-2; size: .; J: TRBJ2-3; D: .; CDR3: CASSLAGTSTDTQYF; DNA: TGTGCCAGCAGCTTAGCGGGGACTAGCACAGATACGCAGTATTTT
V: TRBV5-1; size: .; J: TRBJ2-3; D: .; CDR3: CASSPYRARFPTDTQYF; DNA: TGCGCCAGCAGCCCCTACAGAGCCAGGTTTCCCACAGATACGCAGTATTTT
V: TRBV6-5; size: .; J: TRBJ2-1; D: .; CDR3: CASSSRANEQFF; DNA: TGTGCCAGCAGTTCCCGCGCCAATGAGCAGTTCTTC
V: TRBV4-1; size: .; J: TRBJ1-2; D: TRBD1; CDR3: CASSLGQGNYGYTF; DNA: TGCGCCAGCAGCCTCGGACAGGGGAACTATGGCTACACCTTC
V: TRBV9; size: .; J: TRBJ2-1; D: .; CDR3: CASSVMTGSYNEQFF; DNA: TGTGCCAGCAGCGTGATGACAGGCTCATACAATGAGCAGTTCTTC
V: TRBV4-3; size: .; J: TRBJ1-2; D: TRBD1; CDR3: CASSQGQDYGYTF; DNA: TGCGCCAGCAGCCAGGGACAGGACTATGGCTACACCTTC
V: TRBV2; size: .; J: TRBJ2-2; D: .; CDR3: CASWGETGELFF; DNA: TGTGCCAGCTGGGGGGAAACCGGGGAGCTGTTTTTT
V: TRBV28; size: .; J: TRBJ2-3; D: TRBD2; CDR3: CASSSSGREADTQYF; DNA: TGTGCCAGCAGTTCCAGCGGGAGGGAGGCAGATACGCAGTATTTT
V: TRBV5-6; size: .; J: TRBJ2-7; D: TRBD1; CDR3: CASSLRDSQREQYF; DNA: TGTGCCAGCAGCCTTCGGGACAGCCAGCGGGAGCAGTACTTC
V: TRBV5-4; size: once; J: TRBJ2-1; D: .; CDR3: CASSLEVGDNEQFF; DNA: TGTGCCAGCAGCTTGGAGGTAGGGGACAATGAGCAGTTCTTC
V: TRBV10-3; size: .; J: TRBJ1-1; D: .; CDR3: CAISEVPVRNTEAFF; DNA: TGTGCCATCAGTGAGGTGCCCGTGAGGAACACTGAAGCTTTCTTT